This T cell receptor beta chain comes out of a study of shared clonotypes between healthy human individuals. Overall study context: Each donor contributed plates that comprised three CD4 naive, three CD4 memory, two CD8 naive and one CD8 memory.

The CDR3 runs 17 residues. The V gene's germline CDR1 is PRHDT and CDR2 FYEKMQ (reference sequence). V lost 0 bases and J lost 6, with 18 bases in between. The study's findings and limits: Rarefaction revealed incomplete sorted-subset sequencing despite large depth. Across subsets, estimated richness was generally greater for naive than for memory populations.

The DNA input per sorted-subset replicate PCR was 200 ng, corresponding to 25,000 to 30,000 T cell genomes. The table came from immunoSEQ multiplex PCR; TCRdb's copy has only in-frame clones and leaves some out. The table lists 800,000 to 1,200,000 clones, more than 75% of them singletons, with about 0.52% in the top ten. In regard to this clone: The antigen is unknown.

The sequence was collected from a man between 18 and 29 years old in good health. Some clones in this sample may be carry-over from other donors' samples. The chain links TRBV13 to TRBJ2-1, with unresolved D. Specimen: memory CD4+ T cells from PBMCs. The subset: CD45RA-negative fraction. Here the CDR3 reads CASSLGGWAQGPNEQFF. CDR3 nucleotide sequence: TGTGCCAGCAGCTTAGGAGGGTGGGCACAAGGGCCCAATGAGCAGTTCTTC.